This TCR beta chain was documented in a study of identical twins. Study-level findings and limits: Invariant cells of the MAIT and iNKT types might have partly distorted the zero-insertion analyses.

With no exceptions, donors were healthy Caucasians. This clonotype was seen more than once but under ten times. Its antigen is still unknown. This CDR3 contains 16 residues. Germline V gene data show CDR1 as KGHSH and CDR2 as LQKENI. The V end was cut by 2 bases, the J end by 4 bases, with 17 bases between. Unique molecular identifiers were present on cDNA, and template switching added a universal primer site. In TCRdb, the 5' RACE reads were re-called with MiXCR into one record per CDR3 protein. The sample shows around 240,000 distinct CDR3 sequences, about 10% of them seen only once. The sample was memory T cells sorted from blood. The chain has TRBV18 and TRBJ1-1; D is unclear. The origin of this receptor is a middle-aged man in good health. CDR3 residues: CASSPGLRSPTTEAFF. The CDR3 DNA sequence: TGTGCCAGCTCACCAGGGTTGAGGTCCCCGACCACTGAAGCTTTCTTT.